This TCR beta chain emerged from a study of control samples from healthy donors and cancer patients. The germline CDR1 and CDR2 sequences are MNHEY and SVGEGT. This CDR3 comprises 14 residues. V dropped 5 bases and J dropped 3 bases, with 11 bases sitting between them. Here immunoSEQ multiplex PCR was the method, and the copy in TCRdb shows in-frame clones only, minus some. The sample includes 91,000 or so clones, more than 85% of them seen just once. The sequenced material came from blood. The sequence was collected from a woman younger than 45 in good health. The chain recombines TRBV6-2 or TRBV6-3 with TRBJ1-5; D not certain. The CDR3 spells CASSRSASNQPQHF. The CDR3 nucleotides read TGTGCCAGCAGTAGATCAGCCTCCAATCAGCCCCAGCATTTT.